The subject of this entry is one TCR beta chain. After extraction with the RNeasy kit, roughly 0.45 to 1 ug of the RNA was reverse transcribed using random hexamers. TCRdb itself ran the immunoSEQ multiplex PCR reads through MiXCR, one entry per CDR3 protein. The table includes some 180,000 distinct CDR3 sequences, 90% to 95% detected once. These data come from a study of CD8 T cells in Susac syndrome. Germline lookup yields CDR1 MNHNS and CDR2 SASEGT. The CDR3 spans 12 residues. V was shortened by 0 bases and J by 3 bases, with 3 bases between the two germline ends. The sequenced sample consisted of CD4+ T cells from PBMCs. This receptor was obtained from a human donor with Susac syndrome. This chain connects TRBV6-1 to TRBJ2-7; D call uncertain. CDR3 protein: CASSEAYYEQYF. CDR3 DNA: TGTGCCAGCAGTGAAGCATACTACGAGCAGTACTTC.